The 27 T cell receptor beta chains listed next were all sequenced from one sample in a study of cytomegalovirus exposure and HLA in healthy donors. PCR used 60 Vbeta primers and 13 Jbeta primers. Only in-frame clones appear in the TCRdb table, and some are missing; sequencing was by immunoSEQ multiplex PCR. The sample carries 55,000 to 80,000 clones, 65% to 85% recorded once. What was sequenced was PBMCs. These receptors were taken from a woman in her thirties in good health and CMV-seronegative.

CDR3 protein: CASSQEDRSTEAFF. CDR3 nucleotides: TGCGCCAGCAGCCAGGAGGACAGGTCCACTGAAGCTTTCTTT. This sequence joins TRBV4-3 and TRBJ1-1; TRBD1 matches 7 bases. Trimming removed 3 bases from V and 4 bases from J; junction bases left unmatched: 5. The CDR3 runs 14 residues. Germline V gives CDR1 LGHNA, CDR2 YSLEER.

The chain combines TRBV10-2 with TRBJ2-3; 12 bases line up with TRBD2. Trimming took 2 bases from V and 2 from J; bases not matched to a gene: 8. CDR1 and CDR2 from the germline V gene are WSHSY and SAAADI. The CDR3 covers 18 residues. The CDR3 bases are TGCGCCAGCAGTGAGCCCCTTGGGACTAGCGGGTACACAGATACGCAGTATTTT. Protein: CASSEPLGTSGYTDTQYF.

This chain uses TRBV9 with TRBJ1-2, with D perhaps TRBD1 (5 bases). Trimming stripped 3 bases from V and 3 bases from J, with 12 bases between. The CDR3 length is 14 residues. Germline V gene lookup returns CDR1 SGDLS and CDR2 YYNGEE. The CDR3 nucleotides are TGTGCCAGCAGCGGGTACAGGACCCACTATGGCTACACCTTC. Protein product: CASSGYRTHYGYTF.

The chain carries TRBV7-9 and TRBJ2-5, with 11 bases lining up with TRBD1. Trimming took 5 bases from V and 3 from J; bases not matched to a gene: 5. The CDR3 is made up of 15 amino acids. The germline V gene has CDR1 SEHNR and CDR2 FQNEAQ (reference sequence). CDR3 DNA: TGTGCCAGCAGCCATAGGACAGGGGGCGAAGAGACCCAGTACTTC. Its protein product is CASSHRTGGEETQYF. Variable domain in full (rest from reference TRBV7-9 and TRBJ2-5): DTGVSQNPRHKITKRGQNVTFRCDPISEHNRLYWYRQTLGQGPEFLTYFQNEAQLEKSRLLSDRFSAERPKGSFSTLEIQRTEQGDSAMYLCASSHRTGGEETQYFGPGTRLLVL.

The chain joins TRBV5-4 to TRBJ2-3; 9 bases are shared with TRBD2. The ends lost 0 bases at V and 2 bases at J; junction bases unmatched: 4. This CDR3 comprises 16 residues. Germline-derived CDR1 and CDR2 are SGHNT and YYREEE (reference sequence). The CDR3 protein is CASSLVRGGATDTQYF. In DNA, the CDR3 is TGTGCCAGCAGCTTGGTTCGCGGGGGGGCCACAGATACGCAGTATTTT.

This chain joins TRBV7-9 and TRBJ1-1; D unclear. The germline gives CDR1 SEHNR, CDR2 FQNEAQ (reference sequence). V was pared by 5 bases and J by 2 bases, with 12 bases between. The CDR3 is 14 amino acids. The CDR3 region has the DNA TGTGCCAGCAGCCTCGGGATTGGAAACACTGAAGCTTTCTTT. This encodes CASSLGIGNTEAFF.

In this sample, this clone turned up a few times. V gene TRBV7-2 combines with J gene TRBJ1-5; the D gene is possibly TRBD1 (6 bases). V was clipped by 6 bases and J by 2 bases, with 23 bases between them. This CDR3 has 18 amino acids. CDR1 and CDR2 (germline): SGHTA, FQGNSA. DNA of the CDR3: TGTGCCAGCAGTCGACCCGGGGGTACGGGGGGGCGCAATCAGCCCCAGCATTTT. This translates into CASSRPGGTGGRNQPQHF.

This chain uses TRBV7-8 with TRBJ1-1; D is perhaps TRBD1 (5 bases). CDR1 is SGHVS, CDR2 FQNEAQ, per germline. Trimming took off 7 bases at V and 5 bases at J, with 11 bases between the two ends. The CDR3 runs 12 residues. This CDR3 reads CASTGVGTEAFF. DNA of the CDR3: TGTGCCAGCACGGGGGTTGGGACTGAAGCTTTCTTT.

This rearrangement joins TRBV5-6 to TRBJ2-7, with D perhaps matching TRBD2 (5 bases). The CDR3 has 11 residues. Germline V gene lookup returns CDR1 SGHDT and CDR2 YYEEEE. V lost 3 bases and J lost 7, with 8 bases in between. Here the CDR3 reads CASSSSGEQYF. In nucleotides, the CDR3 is TGTGCCAGCAGCTCGTCGGGGGAGCAGTACTTC. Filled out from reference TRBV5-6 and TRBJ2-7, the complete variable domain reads DAGVTQSPTHLIKTRGQQVTLRCSPKSGHDTVSWYQQALGQGPQFIFQYYEEEERQRGNFPDRFSGHQFPNYSSELNVNALLLGDSALYLCASSSSGEQYFGPGTRLTVT.

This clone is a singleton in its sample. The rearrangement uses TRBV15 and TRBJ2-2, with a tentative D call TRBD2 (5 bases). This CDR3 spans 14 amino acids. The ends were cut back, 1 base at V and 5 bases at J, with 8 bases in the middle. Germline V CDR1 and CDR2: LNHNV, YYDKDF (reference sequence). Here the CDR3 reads CATSRGGETGELFF. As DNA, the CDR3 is TGTGCCACCAGCAGAGGGGGAGAGACCGGGGAGCTGTTTTTT.

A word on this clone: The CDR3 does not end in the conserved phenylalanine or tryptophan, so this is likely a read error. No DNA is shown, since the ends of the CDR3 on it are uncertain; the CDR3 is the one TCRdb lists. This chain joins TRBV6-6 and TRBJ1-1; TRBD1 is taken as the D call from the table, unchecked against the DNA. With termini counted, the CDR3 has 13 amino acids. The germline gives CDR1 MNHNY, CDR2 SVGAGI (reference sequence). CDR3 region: CASSSPARGRPGV.

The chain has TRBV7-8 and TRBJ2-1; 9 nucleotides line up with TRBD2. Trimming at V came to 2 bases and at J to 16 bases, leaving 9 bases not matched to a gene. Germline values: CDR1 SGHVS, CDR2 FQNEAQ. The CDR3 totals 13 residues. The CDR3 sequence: CASSLSGGGGKFF. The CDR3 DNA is TGTGCCAGCAGCTTAAGTGGCGGGGGGGGAAAATTCTTC.

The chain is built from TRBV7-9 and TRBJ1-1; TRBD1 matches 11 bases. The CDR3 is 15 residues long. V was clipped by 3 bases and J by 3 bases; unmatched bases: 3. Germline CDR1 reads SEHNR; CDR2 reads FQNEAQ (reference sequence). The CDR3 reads CASSLWGQGDTEAFF. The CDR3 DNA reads TGTGCCAGCAGCTTGTGGGGACAGGGGGACACTGAAGCTTTCTTT. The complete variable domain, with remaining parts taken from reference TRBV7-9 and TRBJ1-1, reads DTGVSQNPRHKITKRGQNVTFRCDPISEHNRLYWYRQTLGQGPEFLTYFQNEAQLEKSRLLSDRFSAERPKGSFSTLEIQRTEQGDSAMYLCASSLWGQGDTEAFFGQGTRLTVV.

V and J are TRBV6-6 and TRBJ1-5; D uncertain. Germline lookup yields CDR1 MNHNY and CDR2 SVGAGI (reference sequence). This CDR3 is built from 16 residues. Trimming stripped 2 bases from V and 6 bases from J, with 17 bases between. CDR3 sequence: CASSYEGGQFSQPQHF. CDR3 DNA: TGTGCCAGCAGTTACGAGGGAGGTCAGTTTAGTCAGCCCCAGCATTTT.

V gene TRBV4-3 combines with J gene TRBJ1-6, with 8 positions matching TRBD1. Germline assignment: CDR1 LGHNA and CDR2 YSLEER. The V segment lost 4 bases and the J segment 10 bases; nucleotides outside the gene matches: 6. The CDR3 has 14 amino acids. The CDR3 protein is CASSPGQGQSPLHF. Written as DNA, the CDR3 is TGCGCCAGCAGCCCAGGACAGGGCCAATCACCCCTCCACTTT.

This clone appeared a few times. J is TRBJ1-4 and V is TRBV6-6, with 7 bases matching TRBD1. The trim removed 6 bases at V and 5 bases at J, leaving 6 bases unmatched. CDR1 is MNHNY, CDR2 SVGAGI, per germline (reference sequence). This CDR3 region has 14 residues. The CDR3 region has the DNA TGTGCCAGCAGGGCCCGGGACAGCAATGAAAAACTGTTTTTT. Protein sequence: CASRARDSNEKLFF.

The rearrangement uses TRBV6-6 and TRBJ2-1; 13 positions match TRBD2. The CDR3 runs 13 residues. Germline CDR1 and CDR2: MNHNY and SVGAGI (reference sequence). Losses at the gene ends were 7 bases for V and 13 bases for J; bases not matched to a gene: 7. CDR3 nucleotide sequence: TGTGCCAGCACCTGGACTAGCGGGGGCTTACAGTTCTTC. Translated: CASTWTSGGLQFF.

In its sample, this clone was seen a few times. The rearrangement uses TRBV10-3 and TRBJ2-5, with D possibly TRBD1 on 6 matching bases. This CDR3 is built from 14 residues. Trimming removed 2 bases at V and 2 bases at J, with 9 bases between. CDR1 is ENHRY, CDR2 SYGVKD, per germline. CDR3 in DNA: TGTGCCATCAGTGAGCCAAGGGGGCAAGAGACCCAGTACTTC. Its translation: CAISEPRGQETQYF.

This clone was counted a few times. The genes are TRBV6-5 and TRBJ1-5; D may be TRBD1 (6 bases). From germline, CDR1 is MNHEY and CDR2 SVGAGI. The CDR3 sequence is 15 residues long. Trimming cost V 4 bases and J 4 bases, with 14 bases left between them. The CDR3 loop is CASSSFRGRNQPQHF. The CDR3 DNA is TGTGCCAGCAGTTCATTCAGGGGAAGAAATCAGCCCCAGCATTTT.

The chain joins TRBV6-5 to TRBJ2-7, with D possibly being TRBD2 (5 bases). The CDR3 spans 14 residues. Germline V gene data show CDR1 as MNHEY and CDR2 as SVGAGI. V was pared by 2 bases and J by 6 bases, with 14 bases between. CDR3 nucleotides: TGTGCCAGCAGTTACAGAGAGGGATCCCCCGAGCAGTACTTC. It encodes CASSYREGSPEQYF.

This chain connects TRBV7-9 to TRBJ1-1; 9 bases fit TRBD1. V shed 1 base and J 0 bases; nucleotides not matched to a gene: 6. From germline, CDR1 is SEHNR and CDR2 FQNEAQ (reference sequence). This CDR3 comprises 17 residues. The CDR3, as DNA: TGTGCCAGCAGCTTAGGGCCGGACAGGGGCATGAACACTGAAGCTTTCTTT. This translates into CASSLGPDRGMNTEAFF.

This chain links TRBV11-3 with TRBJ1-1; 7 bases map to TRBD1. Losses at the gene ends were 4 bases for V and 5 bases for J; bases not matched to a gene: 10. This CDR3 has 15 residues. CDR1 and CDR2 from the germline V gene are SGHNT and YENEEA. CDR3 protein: CASSSNPTGKTEAFF. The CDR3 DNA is TGTGCCAGCAGCTCCAACCCGACAGGGAAAACTGAAGCTTTCTTT.

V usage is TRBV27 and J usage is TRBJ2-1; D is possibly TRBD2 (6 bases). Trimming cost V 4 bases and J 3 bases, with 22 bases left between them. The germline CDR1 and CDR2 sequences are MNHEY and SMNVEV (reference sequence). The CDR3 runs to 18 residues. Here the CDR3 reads CASSSPRTNPLIYNEQFF. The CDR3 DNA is TGTGCCAGCAGTTCCCCGCGGACTAACCCCCTTATCTACAATGAGCAGTTCTTC.

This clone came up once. CDR3 bases: TGTGCCAGTAGTACAACAGGGGTGGACGTCCTGACTTTC. Protein sequence: CASSTTGVDVLTF. The gene calls are TRBV19 and TRBJ2-6; 7 bases agree with TRBD1. The CDR3 totals 13 residues. Trimming at V came to 4 bases and at J to 11 bases, leaving 5 bases not matched to a gene. Germline V gives CDR1 LNHDA, CDR2 SQIVND (reference sequence).

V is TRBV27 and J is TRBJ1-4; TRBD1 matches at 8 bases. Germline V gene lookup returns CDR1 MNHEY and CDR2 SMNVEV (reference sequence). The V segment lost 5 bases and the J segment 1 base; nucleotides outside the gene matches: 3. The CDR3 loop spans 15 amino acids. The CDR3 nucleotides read TGTGCCAGCAGTAGCGGGACAGGAACTAATGAAAAACTGTTTTTT. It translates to CASSSGTGTNEKLFF.

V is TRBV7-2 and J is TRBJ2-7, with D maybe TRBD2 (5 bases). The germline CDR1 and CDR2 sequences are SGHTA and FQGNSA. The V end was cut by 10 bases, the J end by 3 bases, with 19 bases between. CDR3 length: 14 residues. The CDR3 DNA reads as TGTGCCACCCGAGAGGGAAACGGGGTCTACGAGCAGTACTTC. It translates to CATREGNGVYEQYF.

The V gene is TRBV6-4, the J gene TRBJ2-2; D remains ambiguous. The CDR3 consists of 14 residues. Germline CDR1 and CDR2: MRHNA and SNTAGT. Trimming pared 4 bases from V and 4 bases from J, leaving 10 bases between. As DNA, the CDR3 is TGTGCCAGCAGTGCGACTCTCGCCACCGGGGAGCTGTTTTTT. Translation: CASSATLATGELFF.